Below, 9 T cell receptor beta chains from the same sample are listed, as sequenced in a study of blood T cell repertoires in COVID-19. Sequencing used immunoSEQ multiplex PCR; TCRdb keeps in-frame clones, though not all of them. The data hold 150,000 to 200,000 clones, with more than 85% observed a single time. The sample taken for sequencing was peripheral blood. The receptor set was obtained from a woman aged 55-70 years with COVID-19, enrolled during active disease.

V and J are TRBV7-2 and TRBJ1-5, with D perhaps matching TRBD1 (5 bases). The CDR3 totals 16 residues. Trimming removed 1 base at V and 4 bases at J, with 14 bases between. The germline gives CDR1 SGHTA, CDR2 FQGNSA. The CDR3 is CASSLVGAGRNQPQHF. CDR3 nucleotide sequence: TGTGCCAGCAGCTTAGTAGGGGCAGGGAGGAATCAGCCCCAGCATTTT.

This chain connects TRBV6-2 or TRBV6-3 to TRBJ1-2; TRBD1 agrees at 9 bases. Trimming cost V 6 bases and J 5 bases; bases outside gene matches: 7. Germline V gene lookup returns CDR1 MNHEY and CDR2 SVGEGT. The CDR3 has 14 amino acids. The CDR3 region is CASSRGTGSYGYTF. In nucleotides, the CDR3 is TGTGCCAGCAGCCGAGGGACAGGGAGTTATGGCTACACCTTC.

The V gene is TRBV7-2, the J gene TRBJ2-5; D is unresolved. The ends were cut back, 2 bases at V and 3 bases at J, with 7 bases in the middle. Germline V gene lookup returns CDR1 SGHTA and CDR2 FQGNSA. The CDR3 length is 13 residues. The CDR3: CASSLSREETQYF. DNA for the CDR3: TGTGCCAGCAGCTTATCCCGGGAAGAGACCCAGTACTTC.

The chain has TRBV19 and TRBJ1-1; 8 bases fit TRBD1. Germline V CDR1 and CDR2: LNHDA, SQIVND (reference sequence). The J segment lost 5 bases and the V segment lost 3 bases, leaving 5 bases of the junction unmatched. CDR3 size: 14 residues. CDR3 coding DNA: TGTGCCAGTAGTATCTGGACAGGGCGGACTGAAGCTTTCTTT. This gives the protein CASSIWTGRTEAFF.

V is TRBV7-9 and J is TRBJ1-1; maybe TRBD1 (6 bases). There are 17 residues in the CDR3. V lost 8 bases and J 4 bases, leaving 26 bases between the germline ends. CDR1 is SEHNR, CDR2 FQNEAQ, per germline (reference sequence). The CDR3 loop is CASGRLRDTPRSTEAFF. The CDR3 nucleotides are TGTGCCAGCGGACGACTCCGGGACACACCTAGGAGCACTGAAGCTTTCTTT.

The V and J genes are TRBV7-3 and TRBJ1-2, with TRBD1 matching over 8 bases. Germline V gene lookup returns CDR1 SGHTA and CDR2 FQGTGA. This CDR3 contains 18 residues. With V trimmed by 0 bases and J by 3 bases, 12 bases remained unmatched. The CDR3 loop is CASSLTGPNPDRDYGYTF. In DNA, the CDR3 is TGTGCCAGCAGCTTAACGGGACCCAACCCGGACAGGGACTATGGCTACACCTTC.

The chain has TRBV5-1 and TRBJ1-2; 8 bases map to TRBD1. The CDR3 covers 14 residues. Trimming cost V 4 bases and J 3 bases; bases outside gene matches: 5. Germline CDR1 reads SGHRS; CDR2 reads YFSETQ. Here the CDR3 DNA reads TGCGCCAGCAGCGAAAAGGACAGGGACTATGGCTACACCTTC. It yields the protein CASSEKDRDYGYTF.

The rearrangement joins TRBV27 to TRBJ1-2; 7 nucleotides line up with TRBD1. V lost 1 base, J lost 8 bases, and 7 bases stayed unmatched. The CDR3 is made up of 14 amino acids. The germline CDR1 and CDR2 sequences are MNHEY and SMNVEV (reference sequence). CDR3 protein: CASSLYEGAGGYTF. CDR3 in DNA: TGTGCCAGCAGTTTATATGAGGGGGCGGGGGGCTACACCTTC.

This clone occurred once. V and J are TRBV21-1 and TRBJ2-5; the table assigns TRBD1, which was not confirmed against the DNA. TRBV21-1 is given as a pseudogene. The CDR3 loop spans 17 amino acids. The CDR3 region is CASSKNHRDRELETQYF. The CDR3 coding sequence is TGTGCCAGCAGCAAAAATCACCGGGACAGGGAACTAGAGACCCAGTACTTC.